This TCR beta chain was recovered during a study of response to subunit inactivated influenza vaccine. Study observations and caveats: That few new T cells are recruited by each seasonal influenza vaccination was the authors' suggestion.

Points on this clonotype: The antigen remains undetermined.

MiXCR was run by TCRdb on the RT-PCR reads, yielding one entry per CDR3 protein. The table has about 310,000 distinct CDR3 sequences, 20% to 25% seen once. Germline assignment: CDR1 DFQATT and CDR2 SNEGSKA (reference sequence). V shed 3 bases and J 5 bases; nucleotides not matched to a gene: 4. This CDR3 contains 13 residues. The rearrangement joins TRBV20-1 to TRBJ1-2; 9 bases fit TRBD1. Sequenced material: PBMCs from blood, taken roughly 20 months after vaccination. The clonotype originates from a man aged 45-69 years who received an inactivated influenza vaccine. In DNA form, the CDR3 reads TGCAGTGCTAGCCCGGGACAGGGATATGGCTACACCTTC. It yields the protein CSASPGQGYGYTF.